This T cell receptor beta chain was identified in a study of technical replicates of blood from four donors. Produced via immunoSEQ multiplex PCR; TCRdb's table is partial and in-frame only. The sample includes 70,000 to 80,000 clones, approximately 96% of them seen just once. The germline gives CDR1 MNHEY, CDR2 SMNVEV (reference sequence). This CDR3 contains 16 residues. J was trimmed by 3 bases and V by 3 bases; bases with no gene match: 10. The clonotype comes from a human donor in good health. Source material: T cells isolated from PBMCs. This sequence joins TRBV27 and TRBJ2-7; 8 bases are a match to TRBD2. The chain's CDR3 is CASSFGNRGGVYEQYF. The CDR3 DNA is TGTGCCAGCAGTTTTGGTAACCGGGGGGGGGTCTACGAGCAGTACTTC.